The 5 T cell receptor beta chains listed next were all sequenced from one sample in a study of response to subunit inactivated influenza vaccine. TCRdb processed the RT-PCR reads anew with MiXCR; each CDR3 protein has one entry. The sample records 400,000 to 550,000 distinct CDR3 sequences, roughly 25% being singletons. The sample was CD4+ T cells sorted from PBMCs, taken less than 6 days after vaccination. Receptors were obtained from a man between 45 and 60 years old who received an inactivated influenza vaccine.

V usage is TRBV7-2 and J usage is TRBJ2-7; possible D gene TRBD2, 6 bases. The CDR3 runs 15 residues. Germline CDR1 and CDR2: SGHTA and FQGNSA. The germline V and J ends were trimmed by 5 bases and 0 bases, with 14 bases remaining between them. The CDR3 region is CASSIRRESSYEQYF. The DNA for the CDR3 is TGTGCCAGCAGCATCAGACGGGAGAGCTCCTACGAGCAGTACTTC.

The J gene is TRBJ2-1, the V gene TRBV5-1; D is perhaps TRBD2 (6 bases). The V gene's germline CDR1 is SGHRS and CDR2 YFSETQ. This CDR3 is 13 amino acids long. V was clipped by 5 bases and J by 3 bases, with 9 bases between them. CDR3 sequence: CASRPTSYNEQFF. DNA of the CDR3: TGCGCCAGCAGGCCGACTAGCTACAATGAGCAGTTCTTC. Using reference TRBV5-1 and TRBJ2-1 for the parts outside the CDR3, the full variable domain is KAGVTQTPRYLIKTRGQQVTLSCSPISGHRSVSWYQQTPGQGLQFLFEYFSETQRNKGNFPGRFSGRQFSNSRSEMNVSTLELGDSALYLCASRPTSYNEQFFGPGTRLTVL.

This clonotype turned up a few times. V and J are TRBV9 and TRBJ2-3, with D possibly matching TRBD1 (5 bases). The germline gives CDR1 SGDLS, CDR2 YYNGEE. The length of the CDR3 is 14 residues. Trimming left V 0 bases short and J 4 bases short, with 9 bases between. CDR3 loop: CASSVETRADTQYF. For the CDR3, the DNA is TGTGCCAGCAGCGTAGAGACCAGGGCAGATACGCAGTATTTT.

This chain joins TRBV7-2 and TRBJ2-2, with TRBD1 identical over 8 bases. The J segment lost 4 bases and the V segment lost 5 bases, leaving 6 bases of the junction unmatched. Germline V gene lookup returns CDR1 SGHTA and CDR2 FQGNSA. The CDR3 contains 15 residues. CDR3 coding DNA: TGTGCCAGCAGCCGGATGGACAGGGCCACCGGGGAGCTGTTTTTT. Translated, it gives CASSRMDRATGELFF.

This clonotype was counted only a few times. The DNA for the CDR3 is TGTGCCAGCTCACCACCGTTCGGCACCGGGGAGCTGTTTTTT. Protein: CASSPPFGTGELFF. The chain combines TRBV18 with TRBJ2-2; D not resolved. The CDR3 spans 14 residues. Trimming took off 0 bases at V and 4 bases at J, with 6 bases between the two ends. The germline gives CDR1 KGHSH, CDR2 LQKENI. Looking up the rest from reference TRBV18 and TRBJ2-2 gives the full variable domain: NAGVMQNPRHLVRRRGQEARLRCSPMKGHSHVYWYRQLPEEGLKFMVYLQKENIIDESGMPKERFSAEFPKEGPSILRIQQVVRGDSAAYFCASSPPFGTGELFFGEGSRLTVL.